This TCR beta chain derives from a study of technical replicates of blood from a handful of donors. The repertoire was sequenced with immunoSEQ multiplex PCR; TCRdb's copy has only in-frame clones and lacks some. The sample consists of tens of thousands of clones, roughly 90% of them appearing once. V lost 5 bases and J lost 6, with 16 bases in between. The CDR3 has 14 amino acids. The germline CDR1 and CDR2 sequences are MGHRA and YSYEKL. This rearrangement joins TRBV4-1 to TRBJ1-1; perhaps TRBD1 as D (6 bases). Material for sequencing was T cells isolated from PBMCs. This TCR was sampled from a human donor in good health. CDR3 region: CASSTRTGLPEAFF. The CDR3 DNA reads as TGCGCCAGCAGCACTAGAACAGGGCTCCCTGAAGCTTTCTTT.